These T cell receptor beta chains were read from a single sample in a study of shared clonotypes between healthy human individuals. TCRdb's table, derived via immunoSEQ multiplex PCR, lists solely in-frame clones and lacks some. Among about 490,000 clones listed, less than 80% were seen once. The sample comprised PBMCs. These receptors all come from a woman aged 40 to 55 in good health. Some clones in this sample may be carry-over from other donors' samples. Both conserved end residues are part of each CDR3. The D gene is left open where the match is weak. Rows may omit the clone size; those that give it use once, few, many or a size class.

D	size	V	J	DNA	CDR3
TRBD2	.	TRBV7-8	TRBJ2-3	TGTGCCAGCAGCTCGACTAGCCTGAGGGGAGATACGCAGTATTTT	CASSSTSLRGDTQYF
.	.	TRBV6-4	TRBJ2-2	TGTGCCAGCAGTTTGGAGGGTGTCACCGGGGAGCTGTTTTTT	CASSLEGVTGELFF
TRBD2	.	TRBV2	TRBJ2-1	TGTGCCAGCAGTGAAGCCCTGACCCTAGCGGGAGTTGGGAGTGAGCAGTTCTTC	CASSEALTLAGVGSEQFF
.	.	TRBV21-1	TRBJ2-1	TGTGCCAGCAGCCTTAGGGTAGCGGCTAGCGGGGCCTACAATGAGCAGTTCTTC	CASSLRVAASGAYNEQFF
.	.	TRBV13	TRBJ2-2	TGTGCCAGCAGCCCAGATGGGCAGGGGCACACCGGGGAGCTGTTTTTT	CASSPDGQGHTGELFF
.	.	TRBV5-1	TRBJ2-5	TGCGCCAGCAGCTTGGTGGGCAGTCAAGAGACCCAGTACTTC	CASSLVGSQETQYF
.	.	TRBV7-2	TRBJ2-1	TGTGCCAGCAGCTTATATTCCAATGAGCAGTTCTTC	CASSLYSNEQFF
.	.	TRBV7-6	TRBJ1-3	TGTGCCAGCAGCTTAGAGGGACCAGGGTCTGGAAACACCATATATTTT	CASSLEGPGSGNTIYF
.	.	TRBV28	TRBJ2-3	TGTGCCAGCATTGGTGGTAGCACAGATACGCAGTATTTT	CASIGGSTDTQYF
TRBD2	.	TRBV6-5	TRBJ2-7	TGTGCCAGCAGTAAGCCGGGACTAGGTCGGGAGCAGTACTTC	CASSKPGLGREQYF
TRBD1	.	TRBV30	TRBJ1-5	TGTGCCTGGGATACCGGGACAGGGAGGCAGCCCCAGCATTTT	CAWDTGTGRQPQHF
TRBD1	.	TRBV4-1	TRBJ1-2	TGCGCCAGCAGCCAAGCCCGGACAGGGAACTATGGCTACACCTTC	CASSQARTGNYGYTF
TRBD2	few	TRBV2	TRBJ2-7	TGTGCCAGCACCAGAAGCGGGAGCTCCTACGAGCAGTACTTC	CASTRSGSSYEQYF
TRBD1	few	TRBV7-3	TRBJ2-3	TGTGCCAGCAGCCCGGGGACAGTCTTTCGCACAGATACGCAGTATTTT	CASSPGTVFRTDTQYF
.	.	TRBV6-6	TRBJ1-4	TGTGCCAGCAGCCCACGGGCAACTAATGAAAAACTGTTTTTT	CASSPRATNEKLFF
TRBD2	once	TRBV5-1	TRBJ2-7	TGCGCCAGCAGCCCAGGTGGACTAGCGGGCTTCGCCGAGCAGTACTTC	CASSPGGLAGFAEQYF
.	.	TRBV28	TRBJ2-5	TGTGCCAGCAGCCCCGTGGGCTACACTAGACAAGAGACCCAGTACTTC	CASSPVGYTRQETQYF
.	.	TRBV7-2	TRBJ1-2	TGTGCCAGCAGCTTAGAGCGGACGGTCTATGGCTACACCTTC	CASSLERTVYGYTF
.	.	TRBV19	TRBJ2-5	TGTGCCACCTCCTCCCAGGCCAACCAAGAGACCCAGTACTTC	CATSSQANQETQYF
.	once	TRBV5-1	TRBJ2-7	TGCGCCAGCAGCAGCGGGACGGGGAGCGGACAGGGAGTCTACGAGCAGTACTTC	CASSSGTGSGQGVYEQYF
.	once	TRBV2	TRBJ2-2	TGTGCCAGCACCCGACGGCGTGACGCCGGGGAGCTGTTTTTT	CASTRRRDAGELFF
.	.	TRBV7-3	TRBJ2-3	TGTGCCTCCCGAGCGCAGGGGTCAGATACGCAGTATTTT	CASRAQGSDTQYF
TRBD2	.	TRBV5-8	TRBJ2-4	TGTGCCAGCAGCGGCGGACTAGCGGGAGGGCCGGCCAAAAACATTCAGTACTTC	CASSGGLAGGPAKNIQYF
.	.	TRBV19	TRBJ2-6	TGTGCCAGTAGTATTGTGCAGGCAGGCTCTGGGGCCAACGTCCTGACTTTC	CASSIVQAGSGANVLTF
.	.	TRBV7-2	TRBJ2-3	TGTGCCAGCAGCCCCGGGGTGGGGCGCTTTACAGATACGCAGTATTTT	CASSPGVGRFTDTQYF
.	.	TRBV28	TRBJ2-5	TGTGCCAGCAGTTTTGGGGCTGGGGGAGAGACCCAGTACTTC	CASSFGAGGETQYF
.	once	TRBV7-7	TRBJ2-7	TGTGCTAGCAGCCAAGAGCTGGGCGGCTACGAGCAGTACTTC	CASSQELGGYEQYF
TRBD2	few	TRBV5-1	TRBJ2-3	TGCGCCAGCAGCCTGGGACTAGCGGGAGGCGTTACGCAGTATTTT	CASSLGLAGGVTQYF
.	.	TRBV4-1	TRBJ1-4	TGCGCCAGCAGCCAAGAGGGTACAGGAGTTAATGAAAAACTGTTTTTT	CASSQEGTGVNEKLFF
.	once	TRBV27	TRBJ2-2	TGTGCCAGCAGTTTATGGGGCACCGGGGAGCTGTTTTTT	CASSLWGTGELFF
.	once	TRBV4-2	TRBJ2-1	TGTGCCAGCAGCCAAGTCTCTGCCTCCTACAATGAGCAGTTCTTC	CASSQVSASYNEQFF
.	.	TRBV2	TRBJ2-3	TGTGCCAGCAGCCGAACCTTCCTGGCCACAGATACGCAGTATTTT	CASSRTFLATDTQYF
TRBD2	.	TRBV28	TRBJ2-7	TGTGCCAGCGGGACTAGCGGGAGTGACAGCTACGAGCAGTACTTC	CASGTSGSDSYEQYF
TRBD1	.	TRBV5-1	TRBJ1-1	TGCGCCAGCAGCGAGGGGCCGGGACAGGGGGACACTGAAGCTTTCTTT	CASSEGPGQGDTEAFF
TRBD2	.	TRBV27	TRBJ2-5	TGTGCCAGCAGTTTATGGGGGGGGCAAGAGACCCAGTACTTC	CASSLWGGQETQYF
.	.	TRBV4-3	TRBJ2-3	TGCGCCAGCAGCCAAAGAGGGAGTGCCACAGATACGCAGTATTTT	CASSQRGSATDTQYF
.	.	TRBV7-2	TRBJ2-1	TGTGCCAGCAGGCGCGCTGGGGCGGGAAAATCTTACAATGAGCAGTTCTTC	CASRRAGAGKSYNEQFF
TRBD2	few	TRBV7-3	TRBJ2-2	TGTGCCAGCAGCTTAATGTCTAGCGGAGCGAACACCGGGGAGCTGTTTTTT	CASSLMSSGANTGELFF
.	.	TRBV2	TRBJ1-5	TGTGCCAGCACTCCACTATCCAATCAGCCCCAGCATTTT	CASTPLSNQPQHF
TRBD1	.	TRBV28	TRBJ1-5	TGTGCCAGCAGGACAGGGGCCGGTAGCAATCAGCCCCAGCATTTT	CASRTGAGSNQPQHF
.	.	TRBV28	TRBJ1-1	TGTGCCAGCAGGACGGGACTGCCGAACACTGAAGCTTTCTTT	CASRTGLPNTEAFF
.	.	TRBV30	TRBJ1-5	TGTGCCCTAGGGGGGGGGCGCAATCAGCCCCAGCATTTT	CALGGGRNQPQHF
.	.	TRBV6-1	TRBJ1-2	TGTGCCAGCAGTGAAGGCGGGGGGGGCTACACCTTC	CASSEGGGGYTF
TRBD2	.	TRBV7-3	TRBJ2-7	TGTGCCAGCAGCCCGTTCCGACCAAGCGGGAAAAGCTCCTACGAGCAGTACTTC	CASSPFRPSGKSSYEQYF
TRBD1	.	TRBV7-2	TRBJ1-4	TGTGCCAGCAGCCAGACAGGGGTTGGTGAAAAACTGTTTTTT	CASSQTGVGEKLFF
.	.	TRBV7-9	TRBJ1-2	TGTGCCAGCCTCAAGGTACTGAACACAAGTTATGGCTACACCTTC	CASLKVLNTSYGYTF
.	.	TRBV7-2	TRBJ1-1	TGTGCCAGCAGCTTGGCGAGGGGGGCGCCTGAAGCTTTCTTT	CASSLARGAPEAFF
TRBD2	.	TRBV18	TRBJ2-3	TGTGCCAGCTCACGACTAGCGGGAAGCACAGATACGCAGTATTTT	CASSRLAGSTDTQYF
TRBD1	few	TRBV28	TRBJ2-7	TGTGCCAGCAGGCCTGCCCCGGGACAGGGGGTTTACGAGCAGTACTTC	CASRPAPGQGVYEQYF
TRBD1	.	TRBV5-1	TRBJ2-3	TGCGCCAGCAGTTTTGGACAGGCTAGCACAGATACGCAGTATTTT	CASSFGQASTDTQYF
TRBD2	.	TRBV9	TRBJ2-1	TGTGCCAGCAATCCTAGCGGGAGAGTGAGTGAGCAGTTCTTC	CASNPSGRVSEQFF